This section outlines one T cell receptor beta chain sequence together with its context. The sample is drawn from a study of T cells in Graves' hyperthyroidism and ophthalmopathy. Researchers barred patients who had uncontrolled infection, other autoimmune disease, pregnancy or lactation. Predating any ophthalmopathy symptoms, the blood sample was taken at first hyperthyroidism diagnosis. This CDR3 is 12 amino acids long. Germline CDR1 reads GTSNPN; CDR2 reads SVGIG (reference sequence). V lost 2 bases to trimming and J lost 6 bases, with 7 bases between them. TCR beta CDR3 regions were amplified from RNA. The HTBI primer set served for first-round RT-PCR of the TCR CDR3. TCRdb reprocessed the multiplex PCR reads via MiXCR and lists one record per CDR3 protein. The sample contains 380,000 or so distinct CDR3 sequences, approximately 15% of which appear only once.

This TCR was recovered from a man younger than 40 with Graves' hyperthyroidism that later progressed to Graves' ophthalmopathy. The source material was blood. This chain connects TRBV30 to TRBJ2-2; unclear D gene. CDR3 amino acids: CAWSPSSGELFF. Written as DNA, the CDR3 is TGTGCCTGGAGTCCTAGTTCCGGGGAGCTGTTTTTT. The full variable domain, its missing parts supplied by reference TRBV30 and TRBJ2-2, is SQTIHQWPATLVQPVGSPLSLECTVEGTSNPNLYWYRQAAGRGLQLLFYSVGIGQISSEVPQNLSASRPQDRQFILSSKKLLLSDSGFYLCAWSPSSGELFFGEGSRLTVL.